A selection of T cell receptor beta chains follows, all from one sample in a study of Ad26.COV2.S vaccination and SARS-CoV-2 variants. Using immunoSEQ multiplex PCR, the repertoire was profiled, and TCRdb retains in-frame clones only, with some absent. The table shows around 300,000 clones, with 65% to 90% occurring only once. Sample: peripheral blood, taken in a trial of Ad26.COV2.S vaccine versus placebo. These receptors originate from a person between 18 and 65 years old who received the Ad26.COV2.S COVID-19 vaccine or a placebo. Each CDR3 is given with its conserved first and last residue. The D gene is left open where the match is weak. Clone size is not always given. Where it is, it says once, few, many or a class for expanded clones.

CDR3	DNA	size	V	J	D
CASTMGSSGNTIYF	TGTGCCAGCACCATGGGGAGCTCTGGAAACACCATATATTTT	-	TRBV5-5	TRBJ1-3	-
CASSDSKGADTQYF	TGTGCCAGCAGTGACTCGAAGGGGGCAGATACGCAGTATTTT	-	TRBV6-4	TRBJ2-3	-
CASSLYRAKGEQFF	TGCGCCAGCAGTTTGTACAGGGCTAAGGGTGAGCAGTTCTTC	-	TRBV10-2	TRBJ2-1	-
CASSLGAYGGGDTQYF	TGTGCCAGCAGCTTAGGGGCCTATGGCGGGGGAGATACGCAGTATTTT	-	TRBV7-3	TRBJ2-3	TRBD2
CASSLGQGLGEKLFF	TGTGCCAGCAGCTTAGGACAGGGGTTAGGGGAAAAACTGTTTTTT	-	TRBV7-9	TRBJ1-4	TRBD1
CASSFPLGSGNADTQYF	TGTGCCAGCAGTTTCCCTTTGGGCAGCGGGAACGCAGATACGCAGTATTTT	-	TRBV28	TRBJ2-3	TRBD2
CASRDPGRDGETQYF	TGTGCCAGCAGGGACCCGGGCCGTGATGGGGAGACCCAGTACTTC	-	TRBV27	TRBJ2-5	-
CSLGRGNEQFF	TGCAGTTTGGGAAGGGGGAATGAGCAGTTCTTC	-	TRBV20-1	TRBJ2-1	-
CASSWEGLNTGELFF	TGCGCCAGCAGCTGGGAGGGACTCAACACCGGGGAGCTGTTTTTT	-	TRBV5-1	TRBJ2-2	TRBD2
CASSLPGSSYNSPLHF	TGTGCCAGCAGTTTACCAGGGAGCTCCTATAATTCACCCCTCCACTTT	-	TRBV28	TRBJ1-6	-
CASSYYQGEGDYEQYF	TGTGCCAGCAGTTACTACCAGGGGGAAGGGGACTACGAGCAGTACTTC	few	TRBV6-5	TRBJ2-7	TRBD1
CASSPDQGFQETQYF	TGCGCCAGCAGCCCCGATCAGGGATTCCAAGAGACCCAGTACTTC	-	TRBV5-1	TRBJ2-5	-
CASSQLEMWRRYNEQFF	TGCGCCAGCAGTCAATTGGAAATGTGGCGGAGATACAATGAGCAGTTCTTC	-	TRBV23-1	TRBJ2-1	-
CASSVDQVYGELFF	TGTGCCAGCAGCGTAGATCAGGTGTACGGGGAGCTGTTTTTT	-	TRBV9	TRBJ2-2	-
CASSQDRDAFSGNTIYF	TGTGCCAGCAGCCAAGATCGGGATGCTTTCTCTGGAAACACCATATATTTT	-	TRBV4-2	TRBJ1-3	-
CAISEMGEQFF	TGTGCCATCAGTGAGATGGGGGAGCAGTTCTTC	-	TRBV10-3	TRBJ2-1	-
CASSAISGTGMFAFF	TGTGCCAGCAGTGCTATTTCCGGGACAGGGATGTTTGCTTTCTTT	-	TRBV2	TRBJ1-1	TRBD1
CASSLAPDRGPGYDGYTF	TGCGCCAGCAGCTTGGCCCCGGACAGGGGGCCCGGCTACGATGGCTACACCTTC	-	TRBV5-1	TRBJ1-2	TRBD1
CASSSSGIGNEQFF	TGTGCCAGCAGCTCCTCAGGCATAGGCAATGAGCAGTTCTTC	-	TRBV7-3	TRBJ2-1	-
CSASIQRGLRETQYF	TGCAGTGCTAGTATCCAGCGGGGGTTAAGAGAGACCCAGTACTTC	-	TRBV20-1	TRBJ2-5	TRBD2
CASSLVDTQYF	TGTGCCAGCAGCTTAGTTGATACGCAGTATTTT	-	TRBV7-9	TRBJ2-3	-
CASSSGGGANNQPQHF	TGTGCCAGCAGCTCCGGAGGGGGAGCGAACAATCAGCCCCAGCATTTT	few	TRBV7-2	TRBJ1-5	-
CASSVQSGGTEAFF	TGTGCCAGCAGCGTACAATCGGGGGGCACTGAAGCTTTCTTT	-	TRBV9	TRBJ1-1	-
CASGGTGPTDTQYF	TGTGCCAGCGGAGGGACAGGGCCCACAGATACGCAGTATTTT	-	TRBV6-4	TRBJ2-3	TRBD1
CASSFGAGTTRYNEQFF	TGTGCCAGTAGTTTTGGGGCCGGGACTACCCGCTACAATGAGCAGTTCTTC	-	TRBV19	TRBJ2-1	TRBD2
CASSTRISSYNEQFF	TGTGCCAGCAGCACCCGGATAAGCTCCTACAATGAGCAGTTCTTC	-	TRBV13	TRBJ2-1	-
CASSPGGGLFSGNTIYF	TGTGCCAGCAGCCCCGGGGGGGGCCTGTTCTCTGGAAACACCATATATTTT	-	TRBV11-2	TRBJ1-3	-
CASSTQGVREKLFF	TGTGCCAGCAGTACACAGGGGGTTCGGGAAAAACTGTTTTTT	-	TRBV2	TRBJ1-4	TRBD1
CASSYFRTDTQYF	TGTGCCAGCAGCTATTTTCGCACAGATACGCAGTATTTT	-	TRBV7-8	TRBJ2-3	-
CASSQALPRAGLSGEQYF	TGCGCCAGCAGCCAAGCTCTCCCTCGAGCAGGACTCTCGGGAGAGCAGTACTTC	-	TRBV4-3	TRBJ2-7	-
CASSSPREGYGYTF	TGTGCCAGCAGTAGCCCCAGGGAGGGCTATGGCTACACCTTC	-	TRBV27	TRBJ1-2	-
CASSLGGPGGNQPQHF	TGTGCCAGCAGTTTAGGGGGTCCTGGGGGCAATCAGCCCCAGCATTTT	-	TRBV28	TRBJ1-5	-
CASSATSGETYEQYF	TGTGCCAGCAGCGCAACTAGCGGGGAAACCTACGAGCAGTACTTC	-	TRBV7-2	TRBJ2-7	TRBD2
CASSPPSLETQYF	TGTGCCAGCTCACCACCGAGCCTGGAGACCCAGTACTTC	-	TRBV18	TRBJ2-5	-
CASERAASTDTQYF	TGTGCCAGCGAAAGGGCAGCCAGCACAGATACGCAGTATTTT	-	TRBV2	TRBJ2-3	-
CASSQDVWGNTEAFF	TGCGCCAGCAGCCAAGATGTTTGGGGAAACACTGAAGCTTTCTTT	once	TRBV4-1	TRBJ1-1	-
CASSTDWTGDDEQYF	TGTGCCAGTAGTACCGACTGGACAGGGGATGACGAGCAGTACTTC	-	TRBV19	TRBJ2-7	TRBD1
CASSPRGTDTDTQYF	TGTGCCAGCAGCCCCCGGGGGACCGACACAGATACGCAGTATTTT	-	TRBV7-9	TRBJ2-3	-
CASSVGSGGTGYEQYF	TGTGCCAGTTCCGTAGGTAGCGGGGGGACGGGGTACGAGCAGTACTTC	-	TRBV13	TRBJ2-7	TRBD2
CASSALGGNEQFF	TGTGCCAGCAGCGCCCTTGGGGGGAATGAGCAGTTCTTC	few	TRBV12-3/TRBV12-4	TRBJ2-1	-
CASSLSLNYEQYF	TGTGCCAGCAGCTTAAGTCTAAATTACGAGCAGTACTTC	-	TRBV7-2	TRBJ2-7	-
CASSEALYGQGNSPLHF	TGTGCCAGCAGTGAAGCGCTTTATGGTCAGGGCAATTCACCCCTCCACTTT	-	TRBV6-1	TRBJ1-6	-
CASSAKQGRAAGANVLTF	TGTGCCAGCAGTGCTAAACAGGGCAGGGCTGCTGGGGCCAACGTCCTGACTTTC	-	TRBV6-1	TRBJ2-6	-
CAASRAEGTEAFF	TGTGCCGCCAGCAGGGCAGAGGGGACTGAAGCTTTCTTT	-	TRBV7-8	TRBJ1-1	-
CAISESKPPNYGYTF	TGTGCCATCAGTGAGTCGAAGCCCCCTAACTATGGCTACACCTTC	-	TRBV10-3	TRBJ1-2	-
CASSRTGYLETQYF	TGTGCCAGCAGCCGGACAGGTTATCTAGAGACCCAGTACTTC	-	TRBV6-2/TRBV6-3	TRBJ2-5	TRBD1
CASSTASGSNYEQYF	TGTGCCAGTAGTACCGCTAGCGGGAGCAACTACGAGCAGTACTTC	-	TRBV19	TRBJ2-7	TRBD2
CASSLGLAGGGYEQYF	TGCGCCAGCAGCTTGGGACTAGCGGGAGGGGGGTACGAGCAGTACTTC	-	TRBV5-1	TRBJ2-7	TRBD2
CASTSGQTNTGELFF	TGTGCCAGCACCTCGGGACAGACTAACACCGGGGAGCTGTTTTTT	few	TRBV7-2	TRBJ2-2	TRBD1
CASSQPQNTGELFF	TGCGCCAGCAGTCAACCCCAGAACACCGGGGAGCTGTTTTTT	-	TRBV23-1	TRBJ2-2	-
CASSFHSSGYEQYF	TGCGCCAGCAGCTTCCACTCGAGTGGATACGAGCAGTACTTC	-	TRBV5-1	TRBJ2-7	-
CASSFLQGDAGELFF	TGTGCCAGCAGCTTTTTACAGGGTGACGCCGGGGAGCTGTTTTTT	-	TRBV11-3	TRBJ2-2	-
CAGGLAVGGEQFF	TGTGCCGGGGGACTAGCGGTAGGAGGTGAGCAGTTCTTC	once	TRBV28	TRBJ2-1	TRBD2
CASSFYSGQFYGYTF	TGTGCCAGCAGTTTCTACTCGGGACAGTTCTATGGCTACACCTTC	-	TRBV28	TRBJ1-2	TRBD1
CASSIYPAQPQHF	TGTGCCAGTAGTATTTACCCAGCCCAGCCCCAGCATTTT	-	TRBV19	TRBJ1-5	-
CASSQSGNKNIQYF	TGTGCCAGCAGTCAGTCCGGGAACAAAAACATTCAGTACTTC	-	TRBV6-2/TRBV6-3	TRBJ2-4	-
CASSLTGNEQFF	TGTGCCAGCAGCTTAACGGGGAATGAGCAGTTCTTC	-	TRBV7-3	TRBJ2-1	-
CASRLDRAAGNTIYF	TGTGCCAGCAGACTTGACAGGGCGGCTGGAAACACCATATATTTT	-	TRBV6-5	TRBJ1-3	TRBD1
CATSDSTLAGEGAIQYF	TGTGCCACCAGTGATTCCACCTTAGCGGGAGAGGGCGCCATTCAGTACTTC	-	TRBV24-1	TRBJ2-4	TRBD2